Listed below are T cell receptor beta chains from one sample, sequenced in a study of cytomegalovirus exposure and HLA in healthy donors. Assay: immunoSEQ multiplex PCR; the TCRdb copy retains only in-frame clones and omits some. The sample yields 100,000 to 150,000 clones, around 71% seen once. The sequenced sample was PBMCs. All receptors come from a woman in her fifties or sixties in good health and CMV-seropositive. CDR3s include the opening cysteine and the closing phenylalanine or tryptophan. D genes are given only for firm matches. Some rows have no size entry. The others give once, few or many, or a class for an expanded clone.

d_call | j_call | v_call | clone_size | cdr3_aa | cdr3_nt
. | TRBJ1-1 | TRBV10-1 | . | CASMGGRNTEAFF | TGCGCCAGCATGGGGGGACGGAACACTGAAGCTTTCTTT
. | TRBJ1-6 | TRBV27 | . | CASRIQGSGSPLHF | TGTGCCAGCAGAATACAGGGTTCAGGCTCACCCCTCCACTTT
TRBD2 | TRBJ2-1 | TRBV10-3 | few | CAISIAGGDYNEQFF | TGTGCCATCAGTATAGCGGGGGGAGATTACAATGAGCAGTTCTTC
. | TRBJ1-5 | TRBV7-9 | . | CASSYGHTDQPQHF | TGTGCCAGCAGCTACGGACATACGGATCAGCCCCAGCATTTT
TRBD2 | TRBJ2-3 | TRBV9 | . | CASSLSGGTDTQYF | TGTGCCAGCAGCCTTAGCGGGGGCACAGATACGCAGTATTTT
. | TRBJ2-1 | TRBV13 | . | CASSTNRIQFF | TGTGCCAGCAGCACTAACAGGATCCAGTTCTTC
TRBD2 | TRBJ2-5 | TRBV9 | . | CASSVVGGGAQETQYF | TGTGCCAGCAGCGTAGTCGGGGGGGGCGCCCAAGAGACCCAGTACTTC
. | TRBJ1-1 | TRBV18 | . | CASSPREGESEAFF | TGTGCCAGCTCACCACGAGAGGGAGAATCTGAAGCTTTCTTT
. | TRBJ1-3 | TRBV10-3 | . | CAISEVIGAGNTIYF | TGTGCCATCAGTGAGGTCATCGGGGCTGGAAACACCATATATTTT
TRBD1 | TRBJ1-2 | TRBV5-1 | . | CASSEGTGGNYGYTF | TGCGCCAGCAGCGAGGGGACAGGGGGCAACTATGGCTACACCTTC
TRBD1 | TRBJ1-1 | TRBV5-4 | . | CASSLQGGTEAFF | TGTGCCAGCAGCCTCCAGGGGGGCACTGAAGCTTTCTTT